This T cell receptor (beta chain) was observed in a study of T cells in narcolepsy. TCRdb's copy holds only in-frame clones and misses some; the assay was immunoSEQ multiplex PCR. The sample shows about 40,000 clones, 88% of them seen only once. The germline gives CDR1 MDHEN, CDR2 SYDVKM. There are 11 residues in the CDR3. With 5 bases removed from V and 8 bases from J, the gap between germline ends came to 9 bases. A remark on this clone: Its antigen is unidentified.

Overall study results and limits: Healthy controls reportedly lacked the autoreactive clonotypes serially found in patients' blood.

Material: CD45RA- memory CD4+ T cells from PBMCs. V and J are TRBV28 and TRBJ1-2; unclear D gene. This clonotype was obtained from a human donor with narcolepsy. The CDR3 sequence is CASSPRTGYTF. In nucleotides, the CDR3 is TGTGCCAGCAGTCCGCGGACGGGCTACACCTTC.